A selection of T cell receptor beta chains follows, all from one sample in a study of blood T cell repertoires in COVID-19. The repertoire was sequenced with immunoSEQ multiplex PCR; TCRdb's copy has only in-frame clones and lacks some. This sample has 120,000 or so clones, with 65% to 90% found just once. Sequenced material: peripheral blood. These receptors all stem from a woman at least 80 years old with acute or convalescent COVID-19. Each CDR3 is given with its conserved first and last residue. D genes are given only for firm matches. Not every row has a clone size; where given, it reads once, few, many or a size class.

cdr3_nt cdr3_aa j_call v_call d_call clone_size
TGCGCCAGCAGCCCGGATTGGCGGCCTGGAAACACCATATATTTT CASSPDWRPGNTIYF TRBJ1-3 TRBV5-1 - -
TGCAGTGCTAGTCGGCAGGCGAACACTGAAGCTTTCTTT CSASRQANTEAFF TRBJ1-1 TRBV20-1 - -
TGTGCCAGCAGATCTCAGGGAGGTCATCAAGAGACCCAGTACTTC CASRSQGGHQETQYF TRBJ2-5 TRBV7-2 - once
TGCGCCAGCAGCTTTAGCGGGCGGGACACCGGGGAGCTGTTTTTT CASSFSGRDTGELFF TRBJ2-2 TRBV5-1 TRBD2 -
TGTGCCAGCAGCGTACAATCCGGGACTCGGGGTGAAAAACTGTTTTTT CASSVQSGTRGEKLFF TRBJ1-4 TRBV7-6 - -
TGTGCCAGCAGTTTACGGGGGACAGCTTTCTTT CASSLRGTAFF TRBJ1-1 TRBV12-3/TRBV12-4 - -
TGTGCCAGCAGCCAGGGACAACACAATGAGCAGTTCTTC CASSQGQHNEQFF TRBJ2-1 TRBV16 - -
TGTGCCAGCTCCCCTAACTCGGGACACCAGATCTATGGCTACACCTTC CASSPNSGHQIYGYTF TRBJ1-2 TRBV18 - -
TGTGCCAGTAGTATAGGAGGCTACGAGCAGTACTTC CASSIGGYEQYF TRBJ2-7 TRBV19 - once
TGTGCCAGCAACCCCTACACGGGAACTGAAGCTTTCTTT CASNPYTGTEAFF TRBJ1-1 TRBV6-5 - -
TGTGCCAGCAGCTCACAGGGTTCCACTGAAGCTTTCTTT CASSSQGSTEAFF TRBJ1-1 TRBV7-8 - -
TGTGCCAGCAGCACCCGGGACAGGGGGCGAACTGAAGCTTTCTTT CASSTRDRGRTEAFF TRBJ1-1 TRBV7-3 TRBD1 -
TGTGCCAGCAGCCTACCACAGGGGCCGAACACTGAAGCTTTCTTT CASSLPQGPNTEAFF TRBJ1-1 TRBV5-4 TRBD1 -
TGTGCCAGCAGTGAGTTCAACAATGAGCAGTTCTTC CASSEFNNEQFF TRBJ2-1 TRBV2 - few
TGTGCCAGCAGCCGCCGTTCTAGCGGGGGAACAGATACGCAGTATTTT CASSRRSSGGTDTQYF TRBJ2-3 TRBV3-1/TRBV3-2 TRBD2 few
TGTGCCAGCCGGACGGCAGGGGCCCTTAATGAAAAACTGTTTTTT CASRTAGALNEKLFF TRBJ1-4 TRBV28 - -
TGTGCTAGTGGTTCTCAAGGGGGTGCTGAAGCTTTCTTT CASGSQGGAEAFF TRBJ1-1 TRBV12-5 - -
TGCGCCAGCAGCCGAGGAGGCGGGGGGTCCTACAATGAGCAGTTCTTC CASSRGGGGSYNEQFF TRBJ2-1 TRBV5-1 TRBD2 -
TGTGCCAGCAGCCCGCCGAGGCCTGGAAACACCATATATTTT CASSPPRPGNTIYF TRBJ1-3 TRBV5-5 - -
TGTGCCAGCTCGGTTGCCTCCATGAACACTGAAGCTTTCTTT CASSVASMNTEAFF TRBJ1-1 TRBV28 - -
TGTGCCAGCAGCCTGGGGGACAGGCCTGGGGGCTACACCTTC CASSLGDRPGGYTF TRBJ1-2 TRBV7-3 TRBD1 -
TGTGCCAGTAGTACCGACAGGGCCTCTGGCACAGATACGCAGTATTTT CASSTDRASGTDTQYF TRBJ2-3 TRBV19 TRBD1 -
TGTGCCAGCAGCAAGGACAGGGATGTGGATGGCTACACCTTC CASSKDRDVDGYTF TRBJ1-2 TRBV7-8 TRBD1 -
TGTGCCAGCAGCCCGGGAGTTGGTGGCTACACCTTC CASSPGVGGYTF TRBJ1-2 TRBV28 - -
TGCGCCAGCAGCTTAGGTGTCAGGGGGACAGGGGCCACAGATACGCAGTATTTT CASSLGVRGTGATDTQYF TRBJ2-3 TRBV5-1 TRBD1 -
TGCGCCAGCAGCGAGGGGACTGAAAGTTATCAGCCCCAGCATTTT CASSEGTESYQPQHF TRBJ1-5 TRBV5-1 - -
TGTGCCAGCAGCTTTTACAGGGGTGATCAAGAGACCCAGTACTTC CASSFYRGDQETQYF TRBJ2-5 TRBV7-7 TRBD1 -
TGTGCCAGCAGCTTAGGCGGACAGTCCGTAGGGGAGACCCAGTACTTC CASSLGGQSVGETQYF TRBJ2-5 TRBV5-5 - -
TGTGCCAGCACCGGCAGGACTATGAACACCGGGGAGCTGTTTTTT CASTGRTMNTGELFF TRBJ2-2 TRBV2 - once
TGTGCCAGCAGTTACCTATCCGGGACAGGGGACCGTCGCGGCTATGGCTACACCTTC CASSYLSGTGDRRGYGYTF TRBJ1-2 TRBV6-2/TRBV6-3 TRBD1 -
TGTGCCAGCAGCCAAGCAAGGGGAAACTATGGCTACACCTTC CASSQARGNYGYTF TRBJ1-2 TRBV3-1/TRBV3-2 - -
TGTGCCAGCAGCTTAACGAGGGCGGGGGGCTACACCTTC CASSLTRAGGYTF TRBJ1-2 TRBV7-9 - -
TGTGCCAGCAGCCAAGGGGACCGGGGGGTAGAGACCCAGTACTTC CASSQGDRGVETQYF TRBJ2-5 TRBV3-1/TRBV3-2 TRBD2 -
TGCGCCTCTCACTCGGGACTCCCTGGCAATGAGCAGTTCTTC CASHSGLPGNEQFF TRBJ2-1 TRBV5-1 - -
TGTGCCAGCAGCCCGACTAGCGGGGGGTACAATGAGCAGTTCTTC CASSPTSGGYNEQFF TRBJ2-1 TRBV7-2 TRBD2 -
TGTGCCAGCAGCTTGGAGGGTTCCACAGATACGCAGTATTTT CASSLEGSTDTQYF TRBJ2-3 TRBV7-9 - -
TGCAGCGTCCAATTACTATTGAACACTGAAGCTTTCTTT CSVQLLLNTEAFF TRBJ1-1 TRBV29-1 - -
TGTGCCAGTAGTCGGAGGGGCTATGGCTACACCTTC CASSRRGYGYTF TRBJ1-2 TRBV19 - -
TGTGCCAGTAGTATAGTGACGGGGACAGATTCACCCCTCCACTTT CASSIVTGTDSPLHF TRBJ1-6 TRBV19 TRBD1 -
TGTGCCAGCAGTGAGACGGGGATCAATGAGCAGTTCTTC CASSETGINEQFF TRBJ2-1 TRBV25-1 - -
TGTGCCAGCTCACCACGGACAGGCCTACCCGCCTATGGCTACACCTTC CASSPRTGLPAYGYTF TRBJ1-2 TRBV18 TRBD1 -
TGTGCCAGCAGCCTCACGCCAAAACGGACAGGGGTGTATGGCTACACCTTC CASSLTPKRTGVYGYTF TRBJ1-2 TRBV7-9 TRBD1 -
TGTGCCAGTAGTATAGATTCCCTGGAGGCAGATACGCAGTATTTT CASSIDSLEADTQYF TRBJ2-3 TRBV19 - few
TGTGCCAGCAGCGCTATGTTGGCAGATACGCAGTATTTT CASSAMLADTQYF TRBJ2-3 TRBV7-3 - -
TGTGCCAGCAGTTTATACAGGGGGGTTTCGAATGAGCAGTTCTTC CASSLYRGVSNEQFF TRBJ2-1 TRBV27 TRBD1 -
TGTGCCAGCAGCAGCCGCGGGGGACGGAAAAATTCACCCCTCCACTTT CASSSRGGRKNSPLHF TRBJ1-6 TRBV3-1/TRBV3-2 - -
TGCGCCAGCAGCTTGAACGAGGGAAACACCATATATTTT CASSLNEGNTIYF TRBJ1-3 TRBV5-1 - -
TGTGCCAGCAGTTTTGGGACAGGGGGGTATGGCTACACCTTC CASSFGTGGYGYTF TRBJ1-2 TRBV28 TRBD1 -
TGTGCCAGCAGCCCCAGGGGCAGCAATCAGCCCCAGCATTTT CASSPRGSNQPQHF TRBJ1-5 TRBV6-5 - -
TGTGCCAGCAGCTTGGACCGGGACAGGTTCTACACCTTC CASSLDRDRFYTF TRBJ1-2 TRBV5-4 TRBD1 -
TGTGCCAGCAGCTCCGAAGCGGGGGTGTCCTACAATGAGCAGTTCTTC CASSSEAGVSYNEQFF TRBJ2-1 TRBV7-3 TRBD2 -